The 14 T cell receptor beta chains below all came from one sample that was sequenced in a study of T-cell memory formation after mild COVID-19. TCRdb used MiXCR to reprocess the 5' RACE reads, holding one entry per CDR3 protein. The sample contains some 300,000 distinct CDR3 sequences, 20% to 25% of which appear only once. Material: PBMCs or a T cell subset sorted from them (not recorded which). These receptors were collected from a man younger than 35 who had mild COVID-19 (a few samples of this study predate the infection). Cell type and time point are not known.

This clonotype was detected many times. The CDR3 DNA sequence: TGTGCCAGCAGCTTGAGGGGAGGCAAGGATACGCAGTATTTT. This codes for CASSLRGGKDTQYF. The chain combines TRBV5-4 with TRBJ2-3; the D gene is possibly TRBD2 (6 bases). V gave up 1 base and J gave up 6 bases, with 12 bases separating them. The germline CDR1 and CDR2 sequences are SGHNT and YYREEE (reference sequence). The CDR3 extends over 14 amino acids.

The rearrangement joins TRBV4-3 to TRBJ2-7; D tentatively fits TRBD1 or TRBD2 (5 bases each). The CDR3 totals 16 residues. Trimming shortened V by 0 bases and J by 7 bases, and 19 bases separated the two germline ends. CDR1 LGHNA and CDR2 YSLEER come from the germline V gene. The CDR3: CASSQDSTWDLVEQYF. The DNA for the CDR3 is TGCGCCAGCAGCCAAGATTCTACGTGGGACCTAGTTGAGCAGTACTTC.

The V call is TRBV27, the J call TRBJ2-2, with D maybe TRBD1 (5 bases). Germline loops: CDR1 MNHEY, CDR2 SMNVEV (reference sequence). V was clipped by 4 bases and J by 2 bases, with 14 bases between them. This CDR3 is built from 16 residues. CDR3 residues: CASSYSIGVNTGELFF. In DNA, the CDR3 is TGTGCCAGCAGTTATAGTATAGGGGTCAACACCGGGGAGCTGTTTTTT.

The V and J genes are TRBV10-2 and TRBJ2-7; 11 nucleotides match TRBD2. Germline V gene sequence: CDR1 WSHSY, CDR2 SAAADI. J gave up 5 bases and V 8 bases, and 5 bases lay outside the gene matches. The CDR3 is made up of 13 amino acids. In DNA, the CDR3 is TGCGCCAGCCGGACTAGCGGGCGGGACGAGCAGTACTTC. Protein: CASRTSGRDEQYF.

This clonotype turned up a few times. V gene TRBV7-9 combines with J gene TRBJ2-3; maybe TRBD1 (8 bases). The CDR3 runs to 16 residues. Germline V gene lookup returns CDR1 SEHNR and CDR2 FQNEAQ (reference sequence). V shed 7 bases and J shed 9 bases, with 26 bases lying between them. The CDR3 here is CASTPRAGGGSGTQYF. Here the CDR3 DNA reads TGTGCCAGCACCCCGAGAGCAGGGGGCGGGAGCGGGACGCAGTATTTT.

The chain links TRBV24-1 to TRBJ2-5; D call uncertain. The CDR3 covers 11 residues. Between the trimmed V and J ends, which lost 3 bases and 7 bases, there was a span of 5 bases. The germline V gene has CDR1 KGHDR and CDR2 SFDVKD. DNA for the CDR3: TGTGCCACCAGTGATCTGGGGACCCAGTACTTC. Protein product: CATSDLGTQYF.

The chain uses TRBV29-1 and TRBJ1-1, with D unclear. From germline, CDR1 is SQVTM and CDR2 ANQGSEA. V shed 5 bases and J shed 8 bases, with 12 bases lying between them. CDR3 size: 11 residues. CDR3 coding DNA: TGCAGCGTTACCCTGGGCCTAGAAGCTTTCTTT. Protein: CSVTLGLEAFF.

The chain uses TRBV5-1 and TRBJ1-1, with D possibly being TRBD1 (6 bases). The germline gives CDR1 SGHRS, CDR2 YFSETQ. This CDR3 contains 16 residues. Trimming cost V 2 bases and J 5 bases, with 19 bases left between them. The DNA of the CDR3 is TGCGCCAGCAGCTTACTTCCCAGGGGCGAAAATACTGAAGCTTTCTTT. Residues: CASSLLPRGENTEAFF.

The J gene is TRBJ2-3, the V gene TRBV6-2 or TRBV6-3; TRBD2 might be the D (5 bases). Deletions cut 6 bases from V and 5 bases from J, with 12 bases between. This CDR3 is 13 amino acids long. Germline loops: CDR1 MNHEY, CDR2 SVGEGT. CDR3 loop: CASSQLGKDTQYF. The CDR3 DNA sequence: TGTGCCAGCAGCCAACTAGGGAAAGATACGCAGTATTTT.

This clonotype has just one count. The CDR3 loop is CASSHGSNEQFF. CDR3 nucleotides: TGTGCCAGCAGCCACGGAAGCAATGAGCAGTTCTTC. The V gene is TRBV6-2 or TRBV6-3, the J gene TRBJ2-1; unclear D gene. The V end was cut by 6 bases, the J end by 6 bases, with 9 bases between. The CDR3 extends over 12 amino acids. Germline V gives CDR1 MNHEY, CDR2 SVGEGT.

The genes are TRBV20-1 and TRBJ2-7, with a possible D match to TRBD1 (5 bases). CDR1 and CDR2 (germline): DFQATT, SNEGSKA (reference sequence). CDR3 length equals 14 residues. Trimming pared 1 base from V and 0 bases from J, leaving 10 bases between. This CDR3 is CSARGRTSSYEQYV. The CDR3 DNA sequence: TGCAGTGCTAGAGGGCGGACAAGCTCCTACGAGCAGTACGTC.

In this sample, this clonotype turned up a few times. The chain combines TRBV9 with TRBJ2-5; D may correspond to TRBD1 or TRBD2 (5 bases each). Per the germline V gene, CDR1 is SGDLS and CDR2 is YYNGEE. This CDR3 is 14 amino acids long. Trimming removed 0 bases at V and 9 bases at J, with 15 bases between. DNA for the CDR3: TGTGCCAGCAGCGTAGACGCGCCGGGGCGGGCCCAGTACTTC. Its protein product is CASSVDAPGRAQYF.

The gene calls are TRBV11-2 and TRBJ2-6; 7 bases fit TRBD1. V lost 5 bases to trimming and J lost 0 bases; unmatched junction nucleotides: 4. Germline V CDR1 and CDR2: SGHAT, FQNNGV. The CDR3 consists of 16 residues. CDR3 in amino acids: CASSVGTVSGANVLTF. In DNA form, the CDR3 reads TGTGCCAGCAGCGTAGGGACAGTCTCTGGGGCCAACGTCCTGACTTTC.

This chain uses TRBV4-2 with TRBJ2-5; the D gene could be TRBD1 or TRBD2 (5 bases each). The CDR3 is 15 amino acids. Trimming pared 3 bases from V and 1 base from J, leaving 12 bases between. From germline, CDR1 is LGHNA and CDR2 YNFKEQ. The CDR3 DNA follows: TGTGCCAGCAGCCAGAACCGGGGCCTCCAAGAGACCCAGTACTTC. This gives the protein CASSQNRGLQETQYF.